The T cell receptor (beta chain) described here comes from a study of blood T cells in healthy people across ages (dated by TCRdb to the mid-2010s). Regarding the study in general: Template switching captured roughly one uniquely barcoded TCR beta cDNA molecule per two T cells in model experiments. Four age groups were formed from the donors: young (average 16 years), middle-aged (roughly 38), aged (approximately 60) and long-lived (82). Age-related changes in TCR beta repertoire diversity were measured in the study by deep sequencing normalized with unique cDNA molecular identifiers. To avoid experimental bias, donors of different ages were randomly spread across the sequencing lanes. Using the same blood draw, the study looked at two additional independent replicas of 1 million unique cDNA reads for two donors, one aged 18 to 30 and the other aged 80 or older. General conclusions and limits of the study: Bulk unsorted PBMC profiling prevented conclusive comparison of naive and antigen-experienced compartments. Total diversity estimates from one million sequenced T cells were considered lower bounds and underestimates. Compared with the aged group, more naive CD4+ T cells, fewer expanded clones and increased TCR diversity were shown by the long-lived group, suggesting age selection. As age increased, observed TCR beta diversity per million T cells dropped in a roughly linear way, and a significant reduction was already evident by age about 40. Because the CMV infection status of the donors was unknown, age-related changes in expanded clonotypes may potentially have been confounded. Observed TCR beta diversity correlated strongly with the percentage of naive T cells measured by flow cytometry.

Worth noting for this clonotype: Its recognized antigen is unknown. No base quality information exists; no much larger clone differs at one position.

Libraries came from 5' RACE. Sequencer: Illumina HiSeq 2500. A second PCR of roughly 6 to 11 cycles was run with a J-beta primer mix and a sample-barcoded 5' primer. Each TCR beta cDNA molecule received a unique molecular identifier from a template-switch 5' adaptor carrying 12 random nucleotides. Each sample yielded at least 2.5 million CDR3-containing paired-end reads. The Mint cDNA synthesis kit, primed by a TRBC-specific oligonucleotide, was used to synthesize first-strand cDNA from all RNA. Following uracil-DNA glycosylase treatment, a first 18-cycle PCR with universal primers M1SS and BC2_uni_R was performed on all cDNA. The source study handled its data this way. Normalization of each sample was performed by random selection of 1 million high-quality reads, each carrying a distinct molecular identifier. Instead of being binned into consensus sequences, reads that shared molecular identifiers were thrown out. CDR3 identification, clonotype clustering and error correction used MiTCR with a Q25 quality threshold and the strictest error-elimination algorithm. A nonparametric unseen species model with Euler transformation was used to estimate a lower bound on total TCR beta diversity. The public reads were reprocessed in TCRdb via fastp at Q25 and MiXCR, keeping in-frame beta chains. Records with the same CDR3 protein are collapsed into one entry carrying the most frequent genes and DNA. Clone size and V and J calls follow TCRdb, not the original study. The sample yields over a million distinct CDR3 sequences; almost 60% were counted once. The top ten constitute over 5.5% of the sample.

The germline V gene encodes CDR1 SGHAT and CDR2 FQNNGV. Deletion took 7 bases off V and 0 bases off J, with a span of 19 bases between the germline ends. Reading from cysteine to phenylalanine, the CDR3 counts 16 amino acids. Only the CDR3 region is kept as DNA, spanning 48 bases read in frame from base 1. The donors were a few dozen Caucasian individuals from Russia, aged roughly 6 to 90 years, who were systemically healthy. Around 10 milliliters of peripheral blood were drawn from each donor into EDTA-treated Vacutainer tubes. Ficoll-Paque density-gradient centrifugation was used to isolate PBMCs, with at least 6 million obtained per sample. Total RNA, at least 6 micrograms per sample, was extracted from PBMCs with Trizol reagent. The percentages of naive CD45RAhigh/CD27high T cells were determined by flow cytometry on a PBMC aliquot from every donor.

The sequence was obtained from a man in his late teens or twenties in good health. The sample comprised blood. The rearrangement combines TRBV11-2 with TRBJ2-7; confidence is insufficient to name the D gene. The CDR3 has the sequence CASTPPVGYDSYEQYF. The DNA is TGTGCCAGCACCCCTCCGGTGGGGTATGACTCCTACGAGCAGTACTTC.